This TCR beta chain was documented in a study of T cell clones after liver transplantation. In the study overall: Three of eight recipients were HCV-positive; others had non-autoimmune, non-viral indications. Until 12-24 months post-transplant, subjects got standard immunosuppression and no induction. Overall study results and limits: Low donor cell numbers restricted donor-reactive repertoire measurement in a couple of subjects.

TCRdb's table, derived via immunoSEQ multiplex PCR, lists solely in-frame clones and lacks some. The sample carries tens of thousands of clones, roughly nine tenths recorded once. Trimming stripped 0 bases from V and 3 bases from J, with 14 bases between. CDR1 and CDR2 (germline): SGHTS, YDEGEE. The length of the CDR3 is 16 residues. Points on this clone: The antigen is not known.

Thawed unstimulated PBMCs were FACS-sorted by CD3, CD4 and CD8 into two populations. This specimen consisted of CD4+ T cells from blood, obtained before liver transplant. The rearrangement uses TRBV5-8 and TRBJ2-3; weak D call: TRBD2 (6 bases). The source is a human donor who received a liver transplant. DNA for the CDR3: TGTGCCAGCAGCTTGGCCTGGCGGGGAGATACAGATACGCAGTATTTT. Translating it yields CASSLAWRGDTDTQYF.